This T cell receptor beta chain is from a study of breast tumors, draining lymph nodes, adjacent tissues (dated by TCRdb to 2016 to 2018). With respect to the entire study: Breast cancer patients provided tumor, adjacent nontumor tissue and axillary lymph nodes, and the study compared the TCR beta repertoires across these three sources. The study aimed to assess the relationships and possible T-cell exchange between tumor, surrounding tissue and draining lymph node repertoires in human breast cancer. Points the paper makes about the study in general: Tumor T-cell repertoires showed less diversity than lymph node repertoires and more diversity than nontumor tissue repertoires, and tumor T-cell repertoires showed preferential V and J gene usage. Tumor and nontumor tissue repertoires were found to be significantly more similar in luminal-like than in basal-like breast cancer. Rather than being directly demonstrated, the conclusion that tumor T cells originate in lymph nodes was presented as consistent with a hypothesis. The data were considered consistent with most tumor T cells being derived from the lymph node and subsequently expanding within tumor tissue.

Spanning cysteine to phenylalanine, the CDR3 consists of 15 amino acids. The entry retains the CDR3 DNA only, 45 bases that are in frame from base 1. As encoded in the germline V gene (reference sequence), CDR1 is DFQATT while CDR2 is SNEGSKA. This clonotype came up many times. What antigen it recognizes has not been identified. There are no base qualities to consult, and no much larger clone falls within one base. Sequencing took place on an Illumina HiSeq 2000. Multiplex PCR amplification was used to build the TCR beta chain libraries. The amplified TCR beta chain products were analyzed by high-throughput sequencing. Using fastp at Q25 and MiXCR, TCRdb reprocessed the public reads and kept productive beta chains. All rows with the same CDR3 protein become a single entry with the most common DNA and genes. The sample table contains 200,000 to 300,000 distinct CDR3 sequences; only one count was recorded for about 33% of them. Roughly 1.2% of the sample is held by the ten biggest clonotypes.

Lymph node samples were obtained from the axillary draining lymph nodes of breast cancer patients. Sequencing was performed on axillary lymph node tissue. The clonotype was recovered from a female donor with breast cancer. Some clones in this sample may be carry-over from other donors' samples. The chain joins TRBV20-1 to TRBJ2-1, with TRBD1 tentatively as D gene (6 bases match). The CDR3 here reads CSAAGGGTSYNEQFF. Read as DNA, the sequence is TGCAGCGCCGCGGGTGGGGGCACGTCCTACAATGAGCAGTTCTTC.